The rows below give T cell receptor beta chains drawn from one sample of a study of blood T cell repertoires in COVID-19. Method: immunoSEQ multiplex PCR; TCRdb's copy keeps in-frame clones and lacks some. The table records 200,000 to 250,000 clones, over 80% of them present only once. What was sequenced was PBMCs or T cells enriched from blood (not recorded which). The receptors here all came from a man aged 50 to 59 who had been exposed to COVID-19. Each CDR3 is given with its conserved first and last residue. Fields, in order: D gene, J gene, V gene, clone size, CDR3 DNA, CDR3 protein. D genes are given only for firm matches. Rows give clone size only sometimes, using once, few, many, or a class for an expanded clone.

D gene: .; J gene: TRBJ2-1; V gene: TRBV7-3; clone size: .; CDR3 DNA: TGTGCCAGCAGCTTTTCGGGGGACCCTTACAATGAGCAGTTCTTC; CDR3 protein: CASSFSGDPYNEQFF
D gene: TRBD1; J gene: TRBJ1-5; V gene: TRBV30; clone size: few; CDR3 DNA: TGTGCCTGGGAAACAGGGGGGAATCAGCCCCAGCATTTT; CDR3 protein: CAWETGGNQPQHF
D gene: .; J gene: TRBJ1-5; V gene: TRBV18; clone size: .; CDR3 DNA: TGTGCCAGCTCACCTTACAGGGGCAATCAGCCCCAGCATTTT; CDR3 protein: CASSPYRGNQPQHF
D gene: TRBD2; J gene: TRBJ2-7; V gene: TRBV19; clone size: .; CDR3 DNA: TGTGCCAGTAGTATGGGTCCGGCGGGGGGAACCTACGAGCAGTACTTC; CDR3 protein: CASSMGPAGGTYEQYF
D gene: .; J gene: TRBJ1-1; V gene: TRBV13; clone size: .; CDR3 DNA: TGTGCCAGCAGCTTAGGGGCGGGGACTGAAGCTTTCTTT; CDR3 protein: CASSLGAGTEAFF
D gene: TRBD1; J gene: TRBJ2-2; V gene: TRBV6-4; clone size: .; CDR3 DNA: TGTGCCAGCAGGGGACAGGCCTACACCGGGGAGCTGTTTTTT; CDR3 protein: CASRGQAYTGELFF
D gene: TRBD1; J gene: TRBJ1-5; V gene: TRBV7-8; clone size: .; CDR3 DNA: TGTGCCAGCAGCTCACAGGGGTTTTACAGCAATCAGCCCCAGCATTTT; CDR3 protein: CASSSQGFYSNQPQHF
D gene: .; J gene: TRBJ1-2; V gene: TRBV4-2; clone size: .; CDR3 DNA: TGTGCCAGCAGCCCCATGGCATCGTCTAACTATGGCTACACCTTC; CDR3 protein: CASSPMASSNYGYTF
D gene: .; J gene: TRBJ1-5; V gene: TRBV21-1; clone size: .; CDR3 DNA: TGTGCCAGCAGCAAAGCGTATTTACAGGGTCTATCCTATAGCAATCAGCCCCAGCATTTT; CDR3 protein: CASSKAYLQGLSYSNQPQHF
D gene: .; J gene: TRBJ1-2; V gene: TRBV10-3; clone size: .; CDR3 DNA: TGTGCCATCAGTTTGATTAAGACAGGTCATTATGGCTACACCTTC; CDR3 protein: CAISLIKTGHYGYTF
D gene: TRBD1; J gene: TRBJ1-1; V gene: TRBV2; clone size: once; CDR3 DNA: TGTGCCAGCAGGTGGGACAGGGGGCAGAGGACTGAAGCTTTCTTT; CDR3 protein: CASRWDRGQRTEAFF
D gene: TRBD2; J gene: TRBJ2-5; V gene: TRBV9; clone size: .; CDR3 DNA: TGTGCCAGCAGCGTAGATGGGACTAGACAAGAGACCCAGTACTTC; CDR3 protein: CASSVDGTRQETQYF
D gene: TRBD1; J gene: TRBJ1-2; V gene: TRBV5-1; clone size: .; CDR3 DNA: TGCGCCAGCAGCTTGAGGCCCCCGACAGGGGGGAACTACACCTTC; CDR3 protein: CASSLRPPTGGNYTF
D gene: .; J gene: TRBJ1-2; V gene: TRBV12-3/TRBV12-4; clone size: once; CDR3 DNA: TGTGCCAGCAAGAGGGTGTCGGACTATGGCTACACCTTC; CDR3 protein: CASKRVSDYGYTF
D gene: .; J gene: TRBJ1-1; V gene: TRBV13; clone size: .; CDR3 DNA: TGTGCCAGCAGCCTACGGGCTGAAGCTTTCTTT; CDR3 protein: CASSLRAEAFF
D gene: .; J gene: TRBJ2-2; V gene: TRBV24-1; clone size: .; CDR3 DNA: TGTGCCACCAGTGATTCTCCTTTCCCGAACACCGGGGAGCTGTTTTTT; CDR3 protein: CATSDSPFPNTGELFF
D gene: .; J gene: TRBJ2-1; V gene: TRBV7-8; clone size: .; CDR3 DNA: TGTGCCAGCAGCTCGAGGGGGGGGCTCGGGAATGAGCAGTTCTTC; CDR3 protein: CASSSRGGLGNEQFF
D gene: TRBD2; J gene: TRBJ2-2; V gene: TRBV11-3; clone size: .; CDR3 DNA: TGTGCCAGCAGCTTACTAGCGGGATACACCGGGGAGCTGTTTTTT; CDR3 protein: CASSLLAGYTGELFF
D gene: .; J gene: TRBJ1-6; V gene: TRBV2; clone size: .; CDR3 DNA: TGTGCCAGCAGTACAGGGTCACCCCTCCACTTT; CDR3 protein: CASSTGSPLHF
D gene: TRBD1; J gene: TRBJ2-3; V gene: TRBV7-9; clone size: .; CDR3 DNA: TGTGCCAGCAGACTGGACAGGGTAGGAGATACGCAGTATTTT; CDR3 protein: CASRLDRVGDTQYF
D gene: .; J gene: TRBJ1-4; V gene: TRBV28; clone size: .; CDR3 DNA: TGTGCCAGCAGTCCATCGGCCGGGGCTAATGAAAAACTGTTTTTT; CDR3 protein: CASSPSAGANEKLFF
D gene: .; J gene: TRBJ2-1; V gene: TRBV19; clone size: .; CDR3 DNA: TGTGCCAGCACCCGGGAGTCCTACAATGAGCAGTTCTTC; CDR3 protein: CASTRESYNEQFF
D gene: TRBD1; J gene: TRBJ1-2; V gene: TRBV28; clone size: once; CDR3 DNA: TGTGCCAGCAGTCCCGGACAGGTTAGGTCGAGCTACACCTTC; CDR3 protein: CASSPGQVRSSYTF
D gene: TRBD1; J gene: TRBJ1-2; V gene: TRBV2; clone size: .; CDR3 DNA: TGTGCCAGCAGTGACCAGGGGGAAGACTATGGCTACACCTTC; CDR3 protein: CASSDQGEDYGYTF
D gene: TRBD1; J gene: TRBJ1-6; V gene: TRBV7-3; clone size: .; CDR3 DNA: TGTGCCAGCAGCTCCGGACAGGGAAATTCACCCCTCCACTTT; CDR3 protein: CASSSGQGNSPLHF
D gene: .; J gene: TRBJ2-3; V gene: TRBV10-3; clone size: .; CDR3 DNA: TGTGCCATCAGTGAGCCTAGATCCACAGATACGCAGTATTTT; CDR3 protein: CAISEPRSTDTQYF
D gene: TRBD2; J gene: TRBJ2-1; V gene: TRBV5-1; clone size: .; CDR3 DNA: TGCGCCAGCAGCACCGGGACTAGCGGGAGCCGGGTCTGGAATGAGCAGTTCTTC; CDR3 protein: CASSTGTSGSRVWNEQFF
D gene: .; J gene: TRBJ2-3; V gene: TRBV28; clone size: .; CDR3 DNA: TGTGCCAGCAGTCCACGGGATTCCAGTGACTGGGTCACAGATACGCAGTATTTT; CDR3 protein: CASSPRDSSDWVTDTQYF